The clone carrying this TCR beta chain showed up just once. The data derive from a study of blood T cell dynamics during melanoma immunotherapy. The V gene lost 6 bases and the J gene lost 5 bases, with 16 bases spanning the gap. Germline CDR1 KGHSH, CDR2 LQKENI. This CDR3 has 14 amino acids. Noted time point: pre-treatment baseline. TCRdb's table, derived via immunoSEQ multiplex PCR, lists solely in-frame clones and lacks some. The sample gives more than 11,000 clones, around 86% of which show up once; 5% to 6.5% is in the top ten. The chain recombines TRBV18 with TRBJ1-1, with D perhaps TRBD1 (5 bases). This receptor was taken from a human donor with melanoma. Specimen: blood, collected from a patient treated with checkpoint blockade. CDR3 in amino acids: CASSQNGGQTEAFF. CDR3 DNA sequence: TGTGCCAGCTCCCAGAACGGGGGTCAGACTGAAGCTTTCTTT.